These 14 T cell receptor beta chains share one sample of origin, sequenced in a study of T cells after yellow fever vaccination. TCRdb itself ran the 5' RACE reads through MiXCR, one entry per CDR3 protein. The sample holds approximately 550,000 distinct CDR3 sequences, about 19% seen once. Sample: PBMCs, taken 15 days after the yellow fever booster vaccination. These receptors all come from a man younger than 40 who received the YFV17D yellow fever vaccine.

At least ten counts were recorded for this clonotype. V gene TRBV24-1 combines with J gene TRBJ2-1, with 7 bases lining up with TRBD1. CDR1 is KGHDR, CDR2 SFDVKD, per germline. The CDR3 has 15 residues. Losses at the gene ends were 4 bases for V and 5 bases for J; bases not matched to a gene: 7. The CDR3 is CATSDPDTGDNEQFF. CDR3 in DNA: TGTGCCACCAGTGACCCTGATACAGGGGACAATGAGCAGTTCTTC.

The genes are TRBV6-5 and TRBJ1-1; D is perhaps TRBD1 (5 bases). Germline V lookup: CDR1 MNHEY, CDR2 SVGAGI. The germline V and J ends were trimmed by 3 bases and 4 bases, with 12 bases remaining between them. This CDR3 is 14 amino acids long. This CDR3 reads CASSYSWGGTEAFF. CDR3 DNA sequence: TGTGCCAGCAGTTATTCCTGGGGGGGCACTGAAGCTTTCTTT.

This clonotype has more than one count but fewer than ten. The chain links TRBV3-1 to TRBJ2-1, with a tentative D call TRBD2 (5 bases). Trimming removed 4 bases from V and 8 bases from J, with 18 bases in between. The length of the CDR3 is 15 residues. CDR1 and CDR2 (germline): LGHDT, YNNKEL (reference sequence). The CDR3, as DNA: TGTGCCAGCAGCCCAGGAGGAGCCCGGAGTTATGAGCAGTTCTTC. Its translation: CASSPGGARSYEQFF.

The chain combines TRBV7-2 with TRBJ2-2; D not certain. Germline assignment: CDR1 SGHTA and CDR2 FQGNSA. The CDR3 is 15 residues long. V lost 5 bases and J lost 0, with 10 bases in between. CDR3 nucleotides: TGTGCCAGCAGCCATCGGGTGGCGAACACCGGGGAGCTGTTTTTT. Amino acids: CASSHRVANTGELFF.

Only a few counts were recorded for this clonotype. The chain has TRBV20-1 and TRBJ2-1; D perhaps matches TRBD2 (5 bases). The CDR3 is 11 amino acids. Trimming removed 4 bases from V and 6 bases from J, with 7 bases in between. In germline, CDR1 is DFQATT, CDR2 SNEGSKA (reference sequence). The CDR3 sequence: CSANLANEQFF. The CDR3 DNA reads TGCAGTGCTAACCTAGCCAATGAGCAGTTCTTC.

This clonotype was detected ten times or more. The genes are TRBV20-1 and TRBJ2-5; no firm D call. Trimming pared 4 bases from V and 2 bases from J, leaving 2 bases between. Germline CDR1 is DFQATT and CDR2 is SNEGSKA (reference sequence). The CDR3 length is 10 residues. The DNA for the CDR3 is TGCAGTGCTACACAAGAGACCCAGTACTTC. Residues: CSATQETQYF.

The V call is TRBV3-1, the J call TRBJ1-5, with 9 bases aligning to TRBD1. This CDR3 contains 17 residues. Germline values: CDR1 LGHDT, CDR2 YNNKEL (reference sequence). Trimming cost V 0 bases and J 1 base; bases outside gene matches: 4. The CDR3 loop reads CASSQEGQGGSNQPQHF. CDR3 DNA: TGTGCCAGCAGCCAAGAGGGACAGGGAGGGAGCAATCAGCCCCAGCATTTT.

The V gene is TRBV12-3 or TRBV12-4, the J gene TRBJ2-3; 10 bases are shared with TRBD2. Trimming at V came to 11 bases and at J to 5 bases, leaving 19 bases not matched to a gene. This CDR3 comprises 17 residues. CDR3 residues: CACCFLGTSDLIDTQYF. The CDR3 nucleotides read TGTGCCTGCTGTTTTCTTGGGACTAGCGATCTTATAGATACGCAGTATTTT.

The rearrangement uses TRBV6-1 and TRBJ2-2; a possible D gene is TRBD2 (6 bases). The CDR3 runs 13 residues. Per the germline V gene, CDR1 is MNHNS and CDR2 is SASEGT. V was cut by 8 bases and J by 5 bases, with 12 bases left in between. The CDR3 is CASRKSGTGELFF. The CDR3 region has the DNA TGTGCCAGCCGAAAAAGCGGGACCGGGGAGCTGTTTTTT.

V gene TRBV30 combines with J gene TRBJ2-3, with TRBD2 identical over 13 bases. Per germline, CDR1 GTSNPN and CDR2 SVGIG (reference sequence). The CDR3 totals 16 residues. The junction had 11 bases not matched to a gene; V was cut back by 7 bases and J by 4 bases. CDR3 DNA sequence: TGTGCCTTGAGGACCCGGGGACTAGCGGGGTCAGATACGCAGTATTTT. It yields the protein CALRTRGLAGSDTQYF.

This rearrangement joins TRBV7-9 to TRBJ2-1; TRBD2 aligns across 10 bases. This CDR3 has 14 amino acids. Trimming took 6 bases from V and 5 from J; bases not matched to a gene: 4. The V gene's germline CDR1 is SEHNR and CDR2 FQNEAQ (reference sequence). The CDR3 reads CASRWLAGDNEQFF. As DNA, the CDR3 is TGTGCCAGCAGGTGGCTAGCGGGGGACAATGAGCAGTTCTTC.

The V call is TRBV20-1, the J call TRBJ2-3; D unclear. Looked up from germline, CDR1 is DFQATT and CDR2 is SNEGSKA (reference sequence). The CDR3 is made up of 12 amino acids. Trimming left V 5 bases short and J 4 bases short, with 10 bases between. Written as DNA, the CDR3 is TGCAGTGCTCTGCCAGCCTCAGATACGCAGTATTTT. Translated, it gives CSALPASDTQYF.

This chain links TRBV10-3 with TRBJ2-3; 7 bases are shared with TRBD2. Germline trimming cut 8 bases from V and 2 bases from J; bases unmatched to any gene: 7. The CDR3 extends over 14 amino acids. CDR1 is ENHRY, CDR2 SYGVKD, per germline. As DNA, the CDR3 is TGTGCCATCGGACCCGGGACTATCACAGATACGCAGTATTTT. As protein: CAIGPGTITDTQYF.

In this sample, this clonotype turned up a few times. The genes are TRBV7-2 and TRBJ2-5; D unclear. Trimming took 5 bases from V and 4 from J, leaving 11 bases between them. The CDR3 is made up of 13 amino acids. Germline V gives CDR1 SGHTA, CDR2 FQGNSA. The CDR3 region has the DNA TGTGCCAGCAGCGAAAAAGTGCGAGAGACCCAGTACTTC. It codes for CASSEKVRETQYF. Combining the CDR3 with reference TRBV7-2 and TRBJ2-5 gives the whole variable domain GAGVSQSPSNKVTEKGKDVELRCDPISGHTALYWYRQSLGQGLEFLIYFQGNSAPDKSGLPSDRFSAERTGGSVSTLTIQRTQQEDSAVYLCASSEKVRETQYFGPGTRLLVL.